This record looks at one TCR beta chain sequence and its context. Sequencing used immunoSEQ multiplex PCR; TCRdb keeps in-frame clones, though not all of them. The data show fewer than 150,000 clones, with 85% seen just once and just over 5.5% held by the top ten. The source of the sample is a study of blood T cell repertoires in COVID-19. The CDR3 runs to 15 residues. With 1 base removed from V and 5 bases from J, the gap between germline ends came to 13 bases. Germline V gene data show CDR1 as SGHRS and CDR2 as YFSETQ. This sequence originates from a woman aged 55-75 years with COVID-19, enrolled during active disease. The chain joins TRBV5-1 to TRBJ2-1; D possibly corresponds to TRBD2 (5 bases). Sequencing was done on a sample of peripheral blood. CDR3 protein: CASSLTSPQNNEQFF. The CDR3 bases are TGCGCCAGCAGCTTGACTAGTCCTCAAAACAATGAGCAGTTCTTC.